This TCR beta chain was retrieved from a study of neurological immune-mediated disorders. Ten or more counts support this clonotype. The antigen is undetermined. Notes on the study in general: Healthy controls had more TCR clonal expansion than multiple sclerosis, which showed the least, whereas HTLV-1-associated myelopathy showed the most.

5'RACE generated cDNA with 10-nucleotide random UMIs. TCRdb analysed the 5' RACE reads with MiXCR anew, one entry per CDR3 protein. The table shows tens of thousands of distinct CDR3 sequences, with less than 5.5% occurring only once. Unsorted libraries were derived from 2 million PBMCs stored at -80 C. Per germline, CDR1 SGHRS and CDR2 YFSETQ. V was pared by 7 bases and J by 10 bases, with 21 bases between. The CDR3 runs to 15 residues. The sequenced material came from PBMCs. The TCR was taken from a man between 18 and 29 years old with multiple sclerosis. The chain has TRBV5-1 and TRBJ1-6; a weak D match, TRBD1 (5 bases). The CDR3 nucleotides are TGCGCCAGCGGGGAATCGGGGGGACGAGGATCACCCCTCCACTTT. Protein: CASGESGGRGSPLHF.